Following are 29 T cell receptor beta chains from one sample sequenced in a study of T cell responses to AZD1222 COVID-19 vaccine. Sequenced by immunoSEQ multiplex PCR; TCRdb stores in-frame clones only, minus some. Altogether 75,000 to 100,000 clones are present, around 90% being singletons, with the ten largest covering about 8.4%. Specimen: peripheral blood, collected on day 0 of AZD1222 vaccination. The receptors stem from an adult in good health.

The CDR3 spells CASSVVSGGTSADTQYF. CDR3 sequence (DNA): TGTGCCAGCAGCGTAGTTAGCGGGGGGACCTCCGCAGATACGCAGTATTTT. The chain combines TRBV9 with TRBJ2-3; 10 nucleotides align to TRBD2. The CDR3 extends over 17 amino acids. V lost 0 bases, J lost 4 bases, and 8 bases stayed unmatched. Germline V gene lookup returns CDR1 SGDLS and CDR2 YYNGEE.

The chain combines TRBV7-8 with TRBJ2-3, with D unresolved. Trimming pared 5 bases from V and 7 bases from J, leaving 10 bases between. This CDR3 has 12 amino acids. From germline, CDR1 is SGHVS and CDR2 FQNEAQ. The CDR3 region has the DNA TGTGCCAGCAGCCGTTATACAAATACGCAGTATTTT. This gives the protein CASSRYTNTQYF.

The chain recombines TRBV5-1 with TRBJ1-1, with unresolved D. CDR1 is SGHRS, CDR2 YFSETQ, per germline. The ends were cut back, 4 bases at V and 6 bases at J, with 16 bases in the middle. The CDR3 contains 14 residues. DNA for the CDR3: TGCGCCAGCAGCGCATATCGAGATTCGGCTGAAGCTTTCTTT. This sequence encodes CASSAYRDSAEAFF.

This clone was counted only a few times. The chain recombines TRBV10-3 with TRBJ1-4; D is ambiguous. The germline V gene has CDR1 ENHRY and CDR2 SYGVKD. CDR3 size: 12 residues. V dropped 8 bases and J dropped 4 bases, with 8 bases sitting between them. The CDR3 coding sequence is TGTGCCATCTCGACGGATAATGAAAAACTGTTTTTT. Translation: CAISTDNEKLFF.

The chain couples TRBV10-3 to TRBJ1-6, with 8 bases that match TRBD1. The CDR3 is made up of 18 amino acids. V lost 0 bases to trimming and J lost 7 bases; unmatched junction nucleotides: 11. Germline V gene sequence: CDR1 ENHRY, CDR2 SYGVKD. This CDR3 reads CAISESWTGSRGNSPLHF. The DNA of the CDR3 is TGTGCCATCAGTGAGTCGTGGACAGGGTCACGGGGGAATTCACCCCTCCACTTT.

The V call is TRBV6-5, the J call TRBJ2-1; D may be TRBD2 (7 bases). With 4 bases removed from V and 9 bases from J, the gap between germline ends came to 19 bases. Germline V gene lookup returns CDR1 MNHEY and CDR2 SVGAGI. The CDR3 is made up of 15 amino acids. The CDR3 nucleotides are TGTGCCAGCAGTTTCCCGGGGGGCCGTGTGGGTGAGCAGTTCTTC. Translating it yields CASSFPGGRVGEQFF.

The chain recombines TRBV15 with TRBJ2-7; 9 positions match TRBD1. The CDR3 covers 19 residues. The trim removed 5 bases at V and 3 bases at J, leaving 20 bases unmatched. The germline V gene encodes CDR1 LNHNV and CDR2 YYDKDF (reference sequence). The CDR3 is CATSALGTGYRAFVYEQYF. The CDR3 nucleotides read TGTGCCACCAGCGCGTTGGGGACAGGGTACCGAGCCTTCGTCTACGAGCAGTACTTC.

The chain employs TRBV2 and TRBJ2-7; 9 bases are shared with TRBD1. The V gene's germline CDR1 is SNHLY and CDR2 FYNNEI. The V segment lost 8 bases and the J segment 0 bases; nucleotides outside the gene matches: 14. The CDR3 covers 17 residues. This CDR3 is CASQGQGGSLYSYEQYF. CDR3 coding DNA: TGTGCCAGCCAGGGACAGGGAGGTTCGCTGTACTCCTACGAGCAGTACTTC.

The chain combines TRBV6-5 with TRBJ1-4; D gene unclear. Trimming stripped 2 bases from V and 0 bases from J, with 7 bases between. The CDR3 sequence is 15 residues long. Germline V gives CDR1 MNHEY, CDR2 SVGAGI. The CDR3: CASSYEGATNEKLFF. In DNA form, the CDR3 reads TGTGCCAGCAGTTACGAAGGTGCAACTAATGAAAAACTGTTTTTT.

V is TRBV5-4 and J is TRBJ2-1; D is uncertain. The CDR3 length is 14 residues. Germline CDR1 and CDR2: SGHNT and YYREEE (reference sequence). With 1 base removed from V and 4 bases from J, the gap between germline ends came to 9 bases. CDR3 bases: TGTGCCAGCAGCTTGCCTGGCGCTTACAATGAGCAGTTCTTC. Its translation is CASSLPGAYNEQFF.

The V gene is TRBV2, the J gene TRBJ1-6; TRBD1 matches at 12 bases. This CDR3 spans 14 amino acids. V lost 8 bases, J lost 10 bases, and 6 bases stayed unmatched. Per the germline V gene, CDR1 is SNHLY and CDR2 is FYNNEI. DNA for the CDR3: TGTGCCAGCGAGTATGGGACAGGGGGCTCACCCCTCCACTTT. Amino acid sequence: CASEYGTGGSPLHF.

This clone was recorded a few times. The rearrangement uses TRBV29-1 and TRBJ1-2, with TRBD1 as a possible D gene (5 bases). Trimming took 4 bases from V and 7 from J, leaving 13 bases between them. The length of the CDR3 is 12 residues. Per the germline V gene, CDR1 is SQVTM and CDR2 is ANQGSEA. The CDR3 bases are TGCAGCGTTGGAGGGGAGGACCGTGGCTACACCTTC. It specifies CSVGGEDRGYTF. Drawing the rest from reference TRBV29-1 and TRBJ1-2, the complete variable domain is SAVISQKPSRDICQRGTSLTIQCQVDSQVTMMFWYRQQPGQSLTLIATANQGSEATYESGFVIDKFPISRPNLTFSTLTVSNMSPEDSSIYLCSVGGEDRGYTFGSGTRLTVV.

The gene calls are TRBV7-2 and TRBJ2-1; D uncertain. CDR3 length: 13 residues. V lost 2 bases and J lost 9, with 11 bases in between. CDR1 and CDR2 (germline): SGHTA, FQGNSA. The CDR3 coding sequence is TGTGCCAGCAGCTTAATGCAGTTTGGTGAGCAGTTCTTC. Translating it yields CASSLMQFGEQFF.

The chain has TRBV9 and TRBJ1-1; D is uncertain. Trimming pared 0 bases from V and 5 bases from J, leaving 8 bases between. The length of the CDR3 is 13 residues. CDR1 and CDR2 from the germline V gene are SGDLS and YYNGEE. This CDR3 is CASSVEGGTEAFF. Here the CDR3 DNA reads TGTGCCAGCAGCGTAGAAGGAGGTACTGAAGCTTTCTTT.

This clone was seen a few times. This chain links TRBV7-2 with TRBJ2-7; 7 bases align to TRBD2. This CDR3 is built from 13 residues. Germline trimming cut 5 bases from V and 2 bases from J; bases unmatched to any gene: 3. Per the germline V gene, CDR1 is SGHTA and CDR2 is FQGNSA. Here the CDR3 DNA reads TGTGCCAGCAGCCAGGGACTAACCTACGAGCAGTACTTC. This codes for CASSQGLTYEQYF.

This clone occurred once. The V gene is TRBV11-3, the J gene TRBJ2-7; 8 nucleotides line up with TRBD1. CDR3 length: 14 residues. From germline, CDR1 is SGHNT and CDR2 YENEEA. V lost 5 bases, J lost 4 bases, and 7 bases stayed unmatched. The CDR3 coding sequence is TGTGCCAGCAGCCGGGCAGGGGGCAGGTACGAGCAGTACTTC. Amino acids: CASSRAGGRYEQYF.

The chain recombines TRBV5-1 with TRBJ1-6; 8 positions agree with TRBD1. The ends lost 3 bases at V and 5 bases at J; junction bases unmatched: 4. The CDR3 totals 15 residues. Germline V gene lookup returns CDR1 SGHRS and CDR2 YFSETQ. The CDR3: CASSYQTGDNSPLHF. CDR3 coding DNA: TGCGCCAGCAGCTATCAGACAGGGGATAATTCACCCCTCCACTTT.

This clone occurred once. V usage is TRBV2 and J usage is TRBJ2-1; D is uncertain. The CDR3 extends over 14 amino acids. CDR1 is SNHLY and CDR2 is FYNNEI in the germline V gene. V lost 8 bases to trimming and J lost 7 bases, with 18 bases between them. The CDR3 DNA reads as TGTGCCAGCGGACGATCGAGAACCCGGAATGAGCAGTTCTTC. It specifies CASGRSRTRNEQFF.

This chain links TRBV7-9 with TRBJ1-5; D uncertain. The V gene lost 1 base and the J gene lost 6 bases, with 10 bases spanning the gap. Germline CDR1 reads SEHNR; CDR2 reads FQNEAQ (reference sequence). The CDR3 is 14 residues long. The CDR3 sequence: CASSLGPGGQPQHF. The CDR3 DNA is TGTGCCAGCAGCTTAGGTCCCGGTGGTCAGCCCCAGCATTTT. The full variable domain, in which reference TRBV7-9 and TRBJ1-5 provide the parts outside the CDR3, is DTGVSQNPRHKITKRGQNVTFRCDPISEHNRLYWYRQTLGQGPEFLTYFQNEAQLEKSRLLSDRFSAERPKGSFSTLEIQRTEQGDSAMYLCASSLGPGGQPQHFGDGTRLSIL.

The chain employs TRBV27 and TRBJ2-5; D perhaps matches TRBD2 (6 bases). The germline CDR1 and CDR2 sequences are MNHEY and SMNVEV (reference sequence). The CDR3 totals 14 residues. V lost 5 bases and J lost 3, with 13 bases in between. The CDR3 sequence is CASSPRWGEETQYF. The CDR3 coding sequence is TGTGCCAGCAGTCCCCGGTGGGGGGAAGAGACCCAGTACTTC.

The chain combines TRBV7-2 with TRBJ1-5; D is ambiguous. Germline CDR1 SGHTA, CDR2 FQGNSA. V dropped 4 bases and J dropped 5 bases, with 12 bases sitting between them. This CDR3 contains 14 residues. The CDR3: CASSYLGAYQPQHF. Written as DNA, the CDR3 is TGTGCCAGCAGCTACCTGGGAGCCTATCAGCCCCAGCATTTT.

The chain couples TRBV7-6 to TRBJ2-2; TRBD2 might be the D (5 bases). V gave up 4 bases and J gave up 1 base, with 10 bases separating them. CDR1 is SGHVS, CDR2 FNYEAQ, per germline. This CDR3 region has 15 residues. CDR3: CASSSSGLNTGELFF. The CDR3 DNA reads TGTGCCAGCAGCTCGAGCGGTTTGAACACCGGGGAGCTGTTTTTT.

The rearrangement links TRBV12-3 or TRBV12-4 to TRBJ1-2; 9 positions match TRBD1. CDR3 length: 13 residues. V was clipped by 6 bases and J by 5 bases; unmatched bases: 4. This chain's CDR3 is CASRTQGAYGYTF. CDR3 DNA: TGTGCCAGCAGGACACAGGGGGCGTATGGCTACACCTTC.

The rearrangement links TRBV4-1 to TRBJ2-7; no clear D. From germline, CDR1 is MGHRA and CDR2 YSYEKL. Trimming took off 1 base at V and 0 bases at J, with 4 bases between the two ends. The CDR3 is made up of 13 amino acids. CDR3 region: CASSQGPSYEQYF. The CDR3 bases are TGCGCCAGCAGCCAAGGGCCCTCCTACGAGCAGTACTTC.

This clone was observed a single time. This chain links TRBV7-2 with TRBJ1-5; tentatively, D is TRBD1 (5 bases). CDR1 is SGHTA and CDR2 is FQGNSA in the germline V gene. V was trimmed by 4 bases and J by 4 bases, leaving 20 bases between them. CDR3 length: 17 amino acids. This CDR3 reads CASSSGGLGRWNQPQHF. CDR3 DNA: TGTGCCAGCAGCTCCGGGGGACTGGGGCGATGGAATCAGCCCCAGCATTTT.

In nucleotides, the CDR3 is TGTGCCAGCAGCCAAGGGGTTTCGGAAAAACTGTTTTTT. This translates into CASSQGVSEKLFF. V and J are TRBV3-1 (or the pseudogene TRBV3-2) and TRBJ1-4, with D unclear. The germline V gene encodes CDR1 LGHDT and CDR2 YNNKEL (reference sequence). CDR3 size: 13 residues. Trimming took 1 base from V and 8 from J, leaving 8 bases between them.

This CDR3 reads CASSKVWDSSYEQYF. The CDR3 DNA sequence: TGCGCCAGCAGCAAAGTTTGGGACAGCTCCTACGAGCAGTACTTC. The chain employs TRBV4-1 and TRBJ2-7; TRBD1 aligns across 7 bases. CDR3 size: 15 residues. The V gene end was trimmed by 5 bases and the J gene end by 0 bases; junction bases not matched to a gene: 7. The germline V gene encodes CDR1 MGHRA and CDR2 YSYEKL.

The J gene is TRBJ2-1, the V gene TRBV7-2, with 10 bases matching TRBD1. This CDR3 has 19 amino acids. The V gene end was trimmed by 3 bases and the J gene end by 9 bases; junction bases not matched to a gene: 20. Germline assignment: CDR1 SGHTA and CDR2 FQGNSA. The CDR3 protein is CASSLRGSVGTGANREQFF. The DNA for the CDR3 is TGTGCCAGCAGCTTGAGGGGCAGCGTCGGGACAGGGGCCAACCGTGAGCAGTTCTTC.

The chain carries TRBV3-1 (or the pseudogene TRBV3-2) and TRBJ2-3; D gene unclear. Germline loops: CDR1 LGHDT, CDR2 YNNKEL (reference sequence). The CDR3 runs to 12 residues. The V gene lost 1 base and the J gene lost 7 bases, with 6 bases spanning the gap. The chain's CDR3 is CASSQGLNTQYF. The CDR3 bases are TGTGCCAGCAGCCAAGGCTTAAATACGCAGTATTTT.